This passage covers 18 T cell receptor beta chains from one sample sequenced in a study of human T cells and chemical hapten exposure. In TCRdb, the RACE reads were re-called with MiXCR into one record per CDR3 protein. The data hold tens of thousands of distinct CDR3 sequences, with around 12% observed a single time. Time point reported: pre-sensitization, week 0. The treatment is: therapeutic diphenylcyclopropenone sensitization with weekly scalp DPC. Unseparated into fractions, whole blood served as the source from which total RNA was extracted. The sequences come from whole blood, collected in connection with sensitization to the hapten diphenylcyclopropenone (DPC). These receptor sequences come from a woman in her forties with alopecia areata. Some clones in this sample may be carry-over from other donors' samples.

This chain connects TRBV28 to TRBJ2-3, with D perhaps matching TRBD1 (5 bases). CDR1 and CDR2 (germline): MDHEN, SYDVKM. The CDR3 is made up of 14 amino acids. The V and J ends lost 6 bases and 8 bases respectively, with 18 bases between them. In DNA form, the CDR3 reads TGTGCCAGCAGCCGAGCCCCCCTGCAGGGTACGCAGTATTTT. Its translation: CASSRAPLQGTQYF. The variable domain in full, with the rest retrieved from reference TRBV28 and TRBJ2-3, is DVKVTQSSRYLVKRTGEKVFLECVQDMDHENMFWYRQDPGLGLRLIYFSYDVKMKEKGDIPEGYSVSREKKERFSLILESASTNQTSMYLCASSRAPLQGTQYFGPGTRLTVL.

This clonotype was found many times. The chain combines TRBV7-3 with TRBJ2-2; 10 positions match TRBD2. Germline loops: CDR1 SGHTA, CDR2 FQGTGA. The CDR3 totals 14 residues. Trimming removed 7 bases from V and 4 bases from J; junction bases left unmatched: 3. The chain's CDR3 is CASMASGGTGELFF. DNA of the CDR3: TGTGCCAGCATGGCTAGCGGGGGCACCGGGGAGCTGTTTTTT.

The V gene is TRBV28, the J gene TRBJ2-7; no clear D. This CDR3 comprises 11 residues. Deletions cut 7 bases from V and 5 bases from J, with 9 bases between. Looked up from germline, CDR1 is MDHEN and CDR2 is SYDVKM. In DNA form, the CDR3 reads TGTGCCAGCACCGCAGCCCACGAGCAGTACTTC. It translates to CASTAAHEQYF.

This clonotype was counted a few times. The chain is built from TRBV28 and TRBJ2-1, with a weak D call TRBD2 (5 bases). The CDR3 runs to 12 residues. V lost 4 bases, J lost 10 bases, and 11 bases lay in between. The germline gives CDR1 MDHEN, CDR2 SYDVKM. The CDR3 region has the DNA TGTGCCAGCAGTTCTGGACTCCCCGAGCAGTTCTTC. The encoded protein is CASSSGLPEQFF.

Ten or more counts support this clonotype. The chain recombines TRBV20-1 with TRBJ2-3; 15 nucleotides line up with TRBD2. Looked up from germline, CDR1 is DFQATT and CDR2 is SNEGSKA (reference sequence). The V and J ends lost 4 bases and 5 bases, in that order; junction bases with no gene match: 4. This CDR3 has 15 residues. CDR3 sequence: CSATGLAGGVDTQYF. DNA of the CDR3: TGCAGTGCTACCGGACTAGCGGGAGGGGTAGATACGCAGTATTTT.

Points on this clonotype: One junction end does not reproduce the germline sequence, and a read error may be involved. The chain links TRBV29-1 to TRBJ2-4; no firm D call. This CDR3 comprises 10 residues. Germline-derived CDR1 and CDR2 are SQVTM and ANQGSEA. CDR3 DNA sequence: TGCAGCGTTGTAGAAAACCTTCAGTACTTC. This codes for CSVVENLQYF.

This clonotype was observed a few times. V gene TRBV10-2 combines with J gene TRBJ2-3, with 7 bases matching TRBD1. Germline V CDR1 and CDR2: WSHSY, SAAADI. The V segment lost 7 bases and the J segment 6 bases; nucleotides outside the gene matches: 10. This CDR3 region has 14 residues. CDR3 sequence reads: CASKTGVAHDTQYF. The DNA of the CDR3 is TGCGCCAGCAAAACAGGGGTGGCACACGATACGCAGTATTTT.

V gene TRBV11-2 combines with J gene TRBJ1-5, with unresolved D. The CDR3 covers 13 residues. In germline, CDR1 is SGHAT, CDR2 FQNNGV. V lost 5 bases and J lost 0, with 5 bases in between. Written as DNA, the CDR3 is TGTGCCAGCAGCGTCAATAGCAATCAGCCCCAGCATTTT. This sequence encodes CASSVNSNQPQHF.

This clonotype was detected many times. At one boundary the junction diverges from the germline segment, which might be a read error. The chain employs TRBV10-1 and TRBJ1-1; D may be TRBD1 (6 bases). This CDR3 is 11 amino acids long. Germline-derived CDR1 and CDR2 are WNHNN and SYGVQD (reference sequence). The CDR3 sequence is CASSGNRDIHF. The CDR3 DNA reads TGCGCCAGCAGTGGCAACCGGGACATCCACTTT.

The chain couples TRBV9 to TRBJ1-1; D gene uncertain. Trimming took 4 bases from V and 1 from J, leaving 11 bases between them. This CDR3 has 14 residues. The germline CDR1 and CDR2 sequences are SGDLS and YYNGEE. The CDR3 nucleotides are TGTGCCAGCAGCCCATCCTCAGGGAACACTGAAGCTTTCTTT. Protein product: CASSPSSGNTEAFF.

This clonotype was seen at least ten times. The chain employs TRBV4-3 and TRBJ1-5, with D possibly TRBD1 on 5 matching bases. CDR1 and CDR2 from the germline V gene are LGHNA and YSLEER. With 0 bases removed from V and 3 bases from J, the gap between germline ends came to 12 bases. This CDR3 region has 16 residues. The CDR3 DNA reads TGCGCCAGCAGCCAAGATCAGGGCATTAACAATCAGCCCCAGCATTTT. Protein product: CASSQDQGINNQPQHF.

There are a few counts of this clonotype. The chain couples TRBV29-1 to TRBJ2-1, with D perhaps given as TRBD1 or TRBD2 (5 bases each). The CDR3 spans 14 residues. Germline lookup yields CDR1 SQVTM and CDR2 ANQGSEA. Trimming shortened V by 5 bases and J by 3 bases, and 14 bases separated the two germline ends. The CDR3 loop reads CSVPAGANYNEQFF. As DNA, the CDR3 is TGCAGCGTTCCCGCCGGGGCCAACTACAATGAGCAGTTCTTC.

CDR3 sequence: CATSSRGAEWFTQYF. For the CDR3, the DNA is TGTGCCACCAGCAGCAGGGGTGCGGAATGGTTCACCCAGTACTTC. The chain has TRBV15 and TRBJ2-5; maybe TRBD1 (6 bases). The CDR3 extends over 15 amino acids. Germline CDR1 and CDR2: LNHNV and YYDKDF (reference sequence). Deletions cut 3 bases from V and 8 bases from J, with 19 bases between.

This clonotype was counted ten times or more. V and J are TRBV20-1 and TRBJ2-5; D ambiguous. CDR1 and CDR2 (germline): DFQATT, SNEGSKA (reference sequence). The CDR3 has 10 amino acids. V lost 3 bases to trimming and J lost 4 bases, with 3 bases between them. CDR3: CSASSETQYF. For the CDR3, the DNA is TGCAGTGCTAGTTCAGAGACCCAGTACTTC.

This clonotype was seen repeatedly, ten times or more. This chain uses TRBV27 with TRBJ2-2, with 8 bases aligning to TRBD2. This CDR3 spans 15 amino acids. The germline V gene has CDR1 MNHEY and CDR2 SMNVEV (reference sequence). V lost 7 bases to trimming and J lost 3 bases; unmatched junction nucleotides: 7. The CDR3 bases are TGTGCCAGCAAACCAGCGGGAGTAGACACCGGGGAGCTGTTTTTT. Protein product: CASKPAGVDTGELFF.

This clonotype was detected many times. V and J are TRBV5-1 and TRBJ2-3, with 7 bases matching TRBD1. The germline CDR1 and CDR2 sequences are SGHRS and YFSETQ. There are 14 residues in the CDR3. With V trimmed by 4 bases and J by 0 bases, 2 bases remained unmatched. CDR3 DNA sequence: TGCGCCAGCAGCCGGGGACAGAGCACAGATACGCAGTATTTT. This sequence encodes CASSRGQSTDTQYF.

This clonotype showed up just a few times. The V gene is TRBV7-2, the J gene TRBJ1-2; D is possibly TRBD1 (5 bases). V lost 5 bases, J lost 6 bases, and 13 bases lay in between. Germline CDR1 SGHTA, CDR2 FQGNSA. This CDR3 is 13 amino acids long. This chain's CDR3 is CASSPPWGNGYTF. The CDR3 DNA is TGTGCCAGCAGCCCCCCATGGGGGAATGGCTACACCTTC.

This clonotype was recorded many times. The V call is TRBV5-6, the J call TRBJ2-1; possible D gene TRBD1, 6 bases. V lost 6 bases and J lost 5, with 12 bases in between. Germline V gives CDR1 SGHDT, CDR2 YYEEEE. The CDR3 has 13 residues. DNA for the CDR3: TGTGCCAGCACCCAGGGGCCTAACAATGAGCAGTTCTTC. It encodes CASTQGPNNEQFF.